Below are 32 T cell receptor beta chains sequenced from a single sample in a study of control samples from healthy donors and cancer patients (dated by TCRdb to about 2020). The receptor library was made with the immunoSEQ multiplex PCR assay. TCRdb provides this immuneACCESS table in a form limited to in-frame rearrangements. Some clones are lacking; in checked studies, under half of them reflect an unresolved V gene, and why the rest are absent is not known. The sample profile shows some 96,000 clones; more than 75% of them were found once. 18% of the sample is held by the ten biggest clonotypes. Sequencing was performed on blood. The receptor set was obtained from a woman aged 45-65 years in good health.

The rearrangement links TRBV19 to TRBJ2-7; D is possibly TRBD2 (5 bases). CDR3 length equals 14 residues. V lost 11 bases, J lost 7 bases, and 24 bases lay in between. Germline CDR1 is LNHDA and CDR2 is SQIVND (reference sequence). DNA of the CDR3: TGTGCCCGGGCCCTTCTAACTAGAAAGGTTGAGCAGTACGTC. This gives the protein CARALLTRKVEQYV.

The chain joins TRBV7-3 to TRBJ1-5, with TRBD1 identical over 8 bases. The CDR3 runs 15 residues. V lost 5 bases, J lost 4 bases, and 7 bases stayed unmatched. Germline CDR1 is SGHTA and CDR2 is FQGTGA. CDR3 bases: TGTGCCAGCAGCCCAGGGACAGGTCTGAATCAGCCCCAGCATTTT. It yields the protein CASSPGTGLNQPQHF. Full variable domain (remainder filled in from reference TRBV7-3 and TRBJ1-5): GAGVSQTPSNKVTEKGKYVELRCDPISGHTALYWYRQSLGQGPEFLIYFQGTGAADDSGLPNDRFFAVRPEGSVSTLKIQRTERGDSAVYLCASSPGTGLNQPQHFGDGTRLSIL.

Written as DNA, the CDR3 is TGTGCCACCAGTGACCCCGCAGGGTCGGGCTACGGGGAAAAACTGTTTTTT. Encoded protein: CATSDPAGSGYGEKLFF. The rearrangement links TRBV24-1 to TRBJ1-4; D is possibly TRBD1 (5 bases). Germline-derived CDR1 and CDR2 are KGHDR and SFDVKD. V was cut by 4 bases and J by 8 bases, with 22 bases left in between. This CDR3 region has 17 residues.

The genes are TRBV2 and TRBJ1-3; 7 positions agree with TRBD1. After removal of 0 bases from V and 0 bases from J, the junction contained 8 bases not matched to a gene. The CDR3 has 18 residues. CDR1 and CDR2 (germline): SNHLY, FYNNEI. CDR3 nucleotides: TGTGCCAGCAGTGAAGCGCCGGGACAGCCGTTCTCTGGAAACACCATATATTTT. This encodes CASSEAPGQPFSGNTIYF.

The chain joins TRBV4-1 to TRBJ2-3; D perhaps matches TRBD2 (6 bases). Trimming pared 0 bases from V and 5 bases from J, leaving 15 bases between. Germline CDR1 and CDR2: MGHRA and YSYEKL. The CDR3 runs to 16 residues. The CDR3 is CASSQEAQTSLDTQYF. The CDR3 DNA reads TGCGCCAGCAGCCAAGAAGCCCAGACTAGTTTAGATACGCAGTATTTT.

The V call is TRBV6-5, the J call TRBJ2-7; either TRBD1 or TRBD2 may fit D (5 bases each). The germline gives CDR1 MNHEY, CDR2 SVGAGI. V lost 6 bases to trimming and J lost 3 bases, with 12 bases between them. The length of the CDR3 is 13 residues. For the CDR3, the DNA is TGTGCCAGCAGATGGGGGTTCCTCTACGAGCAGTACTTC. It translates to CASRWGFLYEQYF.

V usage is TRBV6-5 and J usage is TRBJ2-5, with D possibly being TRBD2 (5 bases). This CDR3 is built from 13 residues. Germline CDR1 MNHEY, CDR2 SVGAGI. V was trimmed by 6 bases and J by 3 bases, leaving 11 bases between them. CDR3 bases: TGTGCCAGCAGGCCGGTCGGGGAAGAGACCCAGTACTTC. Protein product: CASRPVGEETQYF.

In its sample, this clone was seen once. The chain links TRBV5-5 to TRBJ1-4; D gene uncertain. The germline gives CDR1 SGHKS, CDR2 YYEKEE (reference sequence). Deletions cut 2 bases from V and 8 bases from J, with 16 bases between. The CDR3 has 15 amino acids. The CDR3 coding sequence is TGTGCCAGCAGCTTCGATCCCGCGGCCCTAGAAAAACTGTTTTTT. Its protein product is CASSFDPAALEKLFF.

Written as DNA, the CDR3 is TGTGCCAGCAGCAAAGGGGACAGGGGGCCCGGGGAGCTGTTTTTT. Protein product: CASSKGDRGPGELFF. The chain employs TRBV21-1 and TRBJ2-2; the table's D gene call, TRBD1, was not cross checked with the DNA. TRBV21-1 is a recognized pseudogene. The CDR3 contains 15 residues.

The chain's CDR3 is CSVVPGYGGTGELFF. In DNA form, the CDR3 reads TGCAGCGTTGTGCCGGGTTATGGCGGCACCGGGGAGCTGTTTTTT. The genes are TRBV29-1 and TRBJ2-2; D ambiguous. The CDR3 covers 15 residues. Germline V gene lookup returns CDR1 SQVTM and CDR2 ANQGSEA. V was clipped by 4 bases and J by 4 bases, with 16 bases between them.

This clone has a handful of counts. The gene calls are TRBV4-2 and TRBJ1-3, with 10 bases that match TRBD1. Germline V CDR1 and CDR2: LGHNA, YNFKEQ. V dropped 2 bases and J dropped 4; count of bases not matched to a gene: 8. The CDR3 totals 17 residues. For the CDR3, the DNA is TGTGCCAGCAGCCAAATACAGGGACAGGGGCAAGGAAACACCATATATTTT. This encodes CASSQIQGQGQGNTIYF.

The CDR3 bases are TGTGCCTGGAGCTTTAGCTCCTACGAGCAGTACTTC. Residues: CAWSFSSYEQYF. The chain carries TRBV30 and TRBJ2-7, with D uncertain. CDR1 GTSNPN and CDR2 SVGIG come from the germline V gene (reference sequence). V shed 3 bases and J shed 0 bases, with 6 bases lying between them. The CDR3 is made up of 12 amino acids.

The chain uses TRBV5-4 and TRBJ1-2; D unclear. This CDR3 has 15 residues. V lost 4 bases and J 1 base, leaving 14 bases between the germline ends. CDR1 and CDR2 from the germline V gene are SGHNT and YYREEE (reference sequence). CDR3 sequence (DNA): TGTGCCAGCAGCCCCCCAGACATCTTTAACTATGGCTACACCTTC. Encoded protein: CASSPPDIFNYGYTF.

The chain combines TRBV10-2 with TRBJ2-2, with D maybe TRBD2 (7 bases). Trimming removed 10 bases from V and 7 bases from J, with 19 bases in between. This CDR3 has 14 residues. CDR1 WSHSY and CDR2 SAAADI come from the germline V gene. The DNA for the CDR3 is TGCGCCACCCTGGAGGGGGGGTTGCTCGGGGAGCTGTTTTTT. This codes for CATLEGGLLGELFF.

In DNA form, the CDR3 reads TGTGCCAGCTCACCCGCCTGGCCCGGGAGCAATCAGCCCCAGCATTTT. Its translation: CASSPAWPGSNQPQHF. The rearrangement joins TRBV18 to TRBJ1-5; no reliable D call. Trimming left V 3 bases short and J 1 base short, with 13 bases between. The CDR3 loop spans 16 amino acids. Germline V gene sequence: CDR1 KGHSH, CDR2 LQKENI.

V usage is TRBV7-9 and J usage is TRBJ1-1; D is perhaps TRBD1 (5 bases). Trimming cost V 4 bases and J 6 bases, with 15 bases left between them. The germline CDR1 and CDR2 sequences are SEHNR and FQNEAQ (reference sequence). This CDR3 is 14 amino acids long. The CDR3 region is CASSSDSDRSEAFF. Here the CDR3 DNA reads TGTGCCAGCAGCTCCGACAGTGATCGTTCTGAAGCTTTCTTT.

This chain connects TRBV19 to TRBJ1-4; TRBD1 might be the D (5 bases). The germline V gene encodes CDR1 LNHDA and CDR2 SQIVND (reference sequence). The CDR3 consists of 11 residues. V was shortened by 6 bases and J by 13 bases, with 12 bases between the two germline ends. The CDR3: CASRLAGGLFF. The CDR3 nucleotides read TGTGCCAGTAGGCTCGCGGGGGGACTGTTTTTT.

This clone appeared many times. The chain uses TRBV12-3 or TRBV12-4 and TRBJ2-2; D remains ambiguous. Trimming took off 1 base at V and 6 bases at J, with 6 bases between the two ends. The CDR3 has 13 amino acids. The CDR3 spells CASSLDLSGELFF. In DNA, the CDR3 is TGTGCCAGCAGTTTAGATCTGTCCGGGGAGCTGTTTTTT.

The chain has TRBV7-2 and TRBJ2-1; no firm D call. Germline lookup yields CDR1 SGHTA and CDR2 FQGNSA. V dropped 1 base and J dropped 1 base, with 11 bases sitting between them. This CDR3 is built from 16 residues. This CDR3 reads CASSLVKGLSYNEQFF. The CDR3 bases are TGTGCCAGCAGCTTAGTAAAAGGTCTTTCCTACAATGAGCAGTTCTTC. Based on the CDR3 plus reference TRBV7-2 and TRBJ2-1, the full variable domain is GAGVSQSPSNKVTEKGKDVELRCDPISGHTALYWYRQSLGQGLEFLIYFQGNSAPDKSGLPSDRFSAERTGGSVSTLTIQRTQQEDSAVYLCASSLVKGLSYNEQFFGPGTRLTVL.

The V gene is TRBV7-9, the J gene TRBJ2-5; TRBD2 matches 7 bases. V gave up 6 bases and J gave up 5 bases; unmatched junction bases: 15. This CDR3 spans 16 amino acids. Germline V lookup: CDR1 SEHNR, CDR2 FQNEAQ (reference sequence). The CDR3 region is CASRPRSSGTPETQYF. DNA for the CDR3: TGTGCCAGCAGGCCTCGGTCTAGCGGCACGCCGGAGACCCAGTACTTC.

The chain recombines TRBV27 with TRBJ2-5; perhaps TRBD2 as D (5 bases). This CDR3 spans 14 amino acids. The V end lost 6 bases, the J end lost 4 bases, and 15 bases lay between the germline ends. CDR1 and CDR2 from the germline V gene are MNHEY and SMNVEV (reference sequence). CDR3 sequence reads: CASRTGFDRETQYF. CDR3 nucleotide sequence: TGTGCCAGCAGGACGGGGTTCGACCGAGAGACCCAGTACTTC.

The chain employs TRBV7-8 and TRBJ2-3, with a weak D call TRBD2 (7 bases). Trimming took off 7 bases at V and 8 bases at J, with 19 bases between the two ends. Germline assignment: CDR1 SGHVS and CDR2 FQNEAQ. This CDR3 has 14 residues. This chain's CDR3 is CASMGGGVYGTQYF. Written as DNA, the CDR3 is TGTGCCAGCATGGGAGGGGGGGTATACGGTACGCAGTATTTT.

The chain carries TRBV27 and TRBJ2-4; D remains ambiguous. The germline V and J ends were trimmed by 6 bases and 1 base, with 7 bases remaining between them. The CDR3 loop spans 13 amino acids. Germline CDR1 and CDR2: MNHEY and SMNVEV (reference sequence). CDR3 bases: TGTGCCAGCAGGGGCAGGGCCAAAAACATTCAGTACTTC. Its protein is CASRGRAKNIQYF.

The rearrangement uses TRBV6-2 or TRBV6-3 and TRBJ2-3; maybe TRBD1 (6 bases). The CDR3 is made up of 14 amino acids. From germline, CDR1 is MNHEY and CDR2 SVGEGT. Trimming stripped 4 bases from V and 2 bases from J, with 10 bases between. CDR3 loop: CASSLTGNTDTQYF. The CDR3 region has the DNA TGTGCCAGCAGTTTAACAGGGAACACAGATACGCAGTATTTT.

This chain links TRBV19 with TRBJ1-1; 9 nucleotides match TRBD1. The CDR3 is 14 amino acids. Per the germline V gene, CDR1 is LNHDA and CDR2 is SQIVND (reference sequence). V shed 5 bases, J shed 4 bases, and the junction held 5 bases outside the gene matches. The CDR3 coding sequence is TGTGCCAGTAGTTTTGGACAGGGGTTCACTGAAGCTTTCTTT. It translates to CASSFGQGFTEAFF.

The chain couples TRBV30 to TRBJ1-2, with no clear D. The CDR3 has 14 residues. The germline CDR1 and CDR2 sequences are GTSNPN and SVGIG (reference sequence). Trimming took off 0 bases at V and 2 bases at J, with 10 bases between the two ends. Written as DNA, the CDR3 is TGTGCCTGGAGTGTACAAGTCCGGAACTATGGCTACACCTTC. Protein product: CAWSVQVRNYGYTF.

This chain uses TRBV21-1 with TRBJ1-1; whether TRBD1, the table's D call, matches the DNA was not checked. TRBV21-1 is labeled a pseudogene. This CDR3 region has 16 residues. CDR3 DNA sequence: TGTGCCAGCAGCCTCCGTACAGGGTGGTCAAACACTGAAGCTTTCTTT. As protein: CASSLRTGWSNTEAFF.

The chain has TRBV11-3 and TRBJ2-2, with D perhaps TRBD2 (5 bases). This CDR3 has 17 amino acids. Trimming stripped 2 bases from V and 5 bases from J, with 18 bases between. The germline V gene encodes CDR1 SGHNT and CDR2 YENEEA. The CDR3 DNA reads TGTGCCAGCAGCTTAAGGGCTAGCCCGTTGGGGACCGGGGAGCTGTTTTTT. It translates to CASSLRASPLGTGELFF.

The chain uses TRBV5-8 and TRBJ1-6; D gene uncertain. This CDR3 comprises 14 residues. V lost 4 bases to trimming and J lost 6 bases, with 11 bases between them. Germline V CDR1 and CDR2: SGHTS, YDEGEE. The CDR3, as DNA: TGTGCCAGCAGCCTCGTCAGTGGTAATTCACCCCTCCACTTT. Translating it yields CASSLVSGNSPLHF.

This chain joins TRBV29-1 and TRBJ1-2; possibly TRBD1 for D (5 bases). The length of the CDR3 is 11 residues. Germline CDR1 is SQVTM and CDR2 is ANQGSEA. V gave up 6 bases and J gave up 2 bases, with 7 bases separating them. CDR3 in amino acids: CSVQENYGYTF. The CDR3 nucleotides read TGCAGCGTACAGGAAAACTATGGCTACACCTTC.

V usage is TRBV4-1 and J usage is TRBJ1-5; D is undetermined. Trimming removed 1 base from V and 5 bases from J, with 18 bases in between. Per the germline V gene, CDR1 is MGHRA and CDR2 is YSYEKL. CDR3 length: 17 residues. The CDR3 DNA reads TGCGCCAGCAGCCAAGTCGGCCGGGAAAAGGGTCATCAGCCCCAGCATTTT. This sequence encodes CASSQVGREKGHQPQHF.

The chain recombines TRBV6-5 with TRBJ1-2; 7 bases align to TRBD1. CDR1 and CDR2 from the germline V gene are MNHEY and SVGAGI. J was trimmed by 1 base and V by 5 bases; bases with no gene match: 7. The length of the CDR3 is 15 residues. This chain's CDR3 is CASSLNRDSNYGYTF. For the CDR3, the DNA is TGTGCCAGCAGTCTGAACCGGGACAGTAACTATGGCTACACCTTC.